The next 3 T cell receptor beta chains were all read from a single sample in a study of cytomegalovirus exposure and HLA in healthy donors. Measured with immunoSEQ multiplex PCR; TCRdb has only the in-frame clones, and not every one. The sample yields approximately 200,000 clones, around 83% seen once. Sequenced sample: PBMCs. The receptors derive from a woman under 40 in good health and CMV-seropositive.

This clone was seen more than once but under ten times. V and J are TRBV7-8 and TRBJ1-1; 10 bases match TRBD1. Germline-derived CDR1 and CDR2 are SGHVS and FQNEAQ. Trimming took 5 bases from V and 2 from J; bases not matched to a gene: 8. This CDR3 region has 16 residues. In DNA, the CDR3 is TGTGCCAGCAGCCCGGATCCGACAGGGGGCAACACTGAAGCTTTCTTT. It specifies CASSPDPTGGNTEAFF.

The rearrangement links TRBV6-5 to TRBJ2-1; D is possibly TRBD2 (5 bases). This CDR3 has 14 residues. The germline V and J ends were trimmed by 4 bases and 7 bases, with 14 bases remaining between them. Germline lookup yields CDR1 MNHEY and CDR2 SVGAGI. The CDR3 is CASSFPGVRNEQFF. CDR3 nucleotides: TGTGCCAGCAGTTTTCCCGGGGTGAGGAATGAGCAGTTCTTC.

CDR3 loop: CASSPLAGEGEQYF. The DNA for the CDR3 is TGTGCCAGCTCACCACTAGCGGGAGAAGGCGAGCAGTACTTC. This rearrangement joins TRBV18 to TRBJ2-7; 9 bases map to TRBD2. From germline, CDR1 is KGHSH and CDR2 LQKENI. V was clipped by 1 base and J by 6 bases; unmatched bases: 4. The CDR3 length is 14 residues.